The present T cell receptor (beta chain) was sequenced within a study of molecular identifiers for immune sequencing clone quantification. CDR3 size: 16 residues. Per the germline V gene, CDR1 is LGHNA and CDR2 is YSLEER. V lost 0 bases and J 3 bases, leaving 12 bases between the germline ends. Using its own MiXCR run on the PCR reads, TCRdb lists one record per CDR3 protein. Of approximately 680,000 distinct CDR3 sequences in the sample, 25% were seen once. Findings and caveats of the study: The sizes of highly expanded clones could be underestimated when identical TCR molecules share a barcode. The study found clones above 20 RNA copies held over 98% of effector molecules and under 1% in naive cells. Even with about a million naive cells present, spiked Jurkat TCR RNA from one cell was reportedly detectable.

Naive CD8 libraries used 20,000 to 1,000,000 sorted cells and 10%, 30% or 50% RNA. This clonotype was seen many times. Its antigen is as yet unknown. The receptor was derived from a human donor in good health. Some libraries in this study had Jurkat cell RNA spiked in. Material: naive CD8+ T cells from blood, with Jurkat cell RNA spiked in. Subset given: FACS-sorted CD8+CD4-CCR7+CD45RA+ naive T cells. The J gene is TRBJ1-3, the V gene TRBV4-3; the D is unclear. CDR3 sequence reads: CASSQDAPGGGNTIYF. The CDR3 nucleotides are TGCGCCAGCAGCCAAGATGCCCCGGGCGGTGGAAACACCATATATTTT.